In its sample, the clone carrying this TCR beta chain was seen a few times. Its antigen is not identified. Using its own MiXCR run on the 5' RACE reads, TCRdb lists one record per CDR3 protein. The data show 200,000 or so distinct CDR3 sequences, over 9% seen once. This sample was taken from a study of T-cell memory formation after mild COVID-19. About the study: Largely, TCR clusters stayed within a single donor. Study-wide points: The authors left the SARS-CoV-2 specificity of second-wave clones peaking on day 37 unconfirmed. Clones that shrank (day 15 to 85) were balanced CD4/CD8, whereas later expanders leaned CD4+. Some clones that responded were present in memory (sampled pre-infection), which suggests cross-reactive memory joined.

CDR3 size: 16 residues. The germline CDR1 and CDR2 sequences are MNHEY and SVGAGI. The V end was cut by 5 bases, the J end by 10 bases, with 21 bases between. This clonotype originated in a man younger than 35 who had mild COVID-19 (a few samples of this study predate the infection). Cell type and time point are not known. Sequenced input: PBMCs or a T cell subset sorted from them (not recorded which). V usage is TRBV6-5 and J usage is TRBJ1-6; no definite D call. The CDR3 nucleotides are TGTGCCAGCAGTACCTACCCCGGGCGCGCTAGCTCACCCCTCCACTTT. Translated, it gives CASSTYPGRASSPLHF.